This TCR beta chain was sequenced for a study of blood T cell repertoires in COVID-19. Study information: T cells, B-cell-depleted T cells, or PBMCs supplied cDNA or gDNA.

There are 17 residues in the CDR3. Germline CDR1 reads MDHEN; CDR2 reads SYDVKM. Trimming pared 6 bases from V and 0 bases from J, leaving 18 bases between. Data came from immunoSEQ multiplex PCR; TCRdb stores just in-frame clones and leaves some out. The sample yields 100,000 to 120,000 clones, 85% seen once. The clonotype originates from a human donor in a cohort sampled during active COVID-19. This chain links TRBV28 with TRBJ2-1, with D tentatively TRBD2 (5 bases). Sequenced sample: peripheral blood. CDR3 amino acids: CASRIVEARVSYNEQFF. The CDR3 DNA reads TGTGCCAGCAGAATAGTAGAGGCGAGGGTCTCCTACAATGAGCAGTTCTTC.